Following are 28 T cell receptor beta chains from one sample sequenced in a study of graft-versus-host responses after intestinal transplantation. The repertoire was sequenced with immunoSEQ multiplex PCR; TCRdb's copy has only in-frame clones and lacks some. The table includes under 150,000 clones, about nine tenths detected once. Antigens for these TCRs are unknown. The specimen was unstimulated CD4+ T cells sorted from spleen or lymph node cells, collected before intestinal transplant. These TCRs come from a human donor who received an intestinal transplant.

Concerning this clone: The identical CDR3 is also encoded by other nucleotide sequences in the sample. The rearrangement links TRBV7-2 to TRBJ1-3; D is ambiguous. V gave up 3 bases and J gave up 0 bases, with 3 bases separating them. The CDR3 runs 13 residues. Germline V gene sequence: CDR1 SGHTA, CDR2 FQGNSA. As DNA, the CDR3 is TGTGCCAGCAGCTTTAACTCTGGAAACACCATATATTTT. Its protein is CASSFNSGNTIYF.

The chain combines TRBV7-9 with TRBJ2-4; 8 bases are shared with TRBD1. The trim removed 4 bases at V and 8 bases at J, leaving 13 bases unmatched. The CDR3 runs 16 residues. The germline V gene has CDR1 SEHNR and CDR2 FQNEAQ (reference sequence). CDR3: CASSSPRTGRIDIQYF. The CDR3 DNA sequence: TGTGCCAGCAGCTCACCCCGGACAGGGCGTATCGACATTCAGTACTTC.

A few counts support this clone. This sequence joins TRBV5-6 and TRBJ2-7; D is possibly TRBD2 (6 bases). The germline V gene has CDR1 SGHDT and CDR2 YYEEEE. The ends were cut back, 7 bases at V and 11 bases at J, with 16 bases in the middle. This CDR3 is 11 amino acids long. The CDR3 spells CASASGGEKYF. DNA of the CDR3: TGTGCCAGCGCTTCCGGCGGGGAGAAGTACTTC.

This clone has more than one count but fewer than ten. The V and J genes are TRBV6-5 and TRBJ1-1; TRBD1 is a possible D gene (5 bases). Germline values: CDR1 MNHEY, CDR2 SVGAGI. The CDR3 runs 14 residues. V was clipped by 0 bases and J by 5 bases, with 10 bases between them. The CDR3 loop reads CASSYSKGRTEAFF. CDR3 nucleotides: TGTGCCAGCAGTTACTCCAAGGGGAGGACTGAAGCTTTCTTT.

This rearrangement joins TRBV5-4 to TRBJ2-1; 7 bases map to TRBD2. The CDR3 loop spans 14 amino acids. CDR1 SGHNT and CDR2 YYREEE come from the germline V gene (reference sequence). The junction had 5 bases not matched to a gene; V was cut back by 4 bases and J by 4 bases. The CDR3 loop reads CASSDSGRYNEQFF. CDR3 nucleotides: TGTGCCAGCAGCGATAGCGGGCGTTACAATGAGCAGTTCTTC.

This clone appeared once. The V call is TRBV10-3, the J call TRBJ1-4, with 7 bases aligning to TRBD1. The CDR3 length is 15 residues. Germline V lookup: CDR1 ENHRY, CDR2 SYGVKD. The V and J ends lost 5 bases and 3 bases, in that order; junction bases with no gene match: 6. The CDR3: CAISLSQGANEKLFF. Written as DNA, the CDR3 is TGTGCCATCAGTCTGTCCCAGGGGGCTAATGAAAAACTGTTTTTT.

The rearrangement uses TRBV30 and TRBJ2-1, with TRBD2 identical over 12 bases. This CDR3 is built from 16 residues. J gave up 3 bases and V 4 bases, and 7 bases lay outside the gene matches. Germline CDR1 GTSNPN, CDR2 SVGIG (reference sequence). CDR3: CAWTSGRVRGYNEQFF. The CDR3 nucleotides read TGTGCCTGGACTAGCGGGAGGGTGAGGGGCTACAATGAGCAGTTCTTC.

The genes are TRBV5-1 and TRBJ2-5; D remains unclear. Germline CDR1 reads SGHRS; CDR2 reads YFSETQ. The V end was cut by 1 base, the J end by 4 bases, with 11 bases between. CDR3 length equals 14 residues. The CDR3 is CASSLNGRGETQYF. The CDR3, as DNA: TGCGCCAGCAGCTTGAATGGCCGAGGAGAGACCCAGTACTTC.

This clone came up a few times. J is TRBJ2-2 and V is TRBV25-1; D unclear. CDR1 and CDR2 from the germline V gene are MGHDK and SYGVNS. V dropped 3 bases and J dropped 2 bases, with 10 bases sitting between them. The CDR3 has 15 amino acids. CDR3 coding DNA: TGTGCCAGCAGTGAGAGTATGCTAAACACCGGGGAGCTGTTTTTT. Its protein product is CASSESMLNTGELFF.

The V and J genes are TRBV27 and TRBJ1-2; TRBD1 matches at 9 bases. J was trimmed by 6 bases and V by 3 bases; bases with no gene match: 2. This CDR3 is 13 amino acids long. Germline V gives CDR1 MNHEY, CDR2 SMNVEV (reference sequence). CDR3 DNA sequence: TGTGCCAGCAGTTTTAGACAGGGGGATGGCTACACCTTC. Translated, it gives CASSFRQGDGYTF.

The J gene is TRBJ2-1, the V gene TRBV5-6; 7 nucleotides line up with TRBD2. The CDR3 consists of 16 residues. Trimming took 0 bases from V and 1 from J; bases not matched to a gene: 4. CDR1 SGHDT and CDR2 YYEEEE come from the germline V gene. The CDR3 sequence: CASSLGRGGSYNEQFF. The DNA of the CDR3 is TGTGCCAGCAGCTTGGGTCGCGGGGGTTCCTACAATGAGCAGTTCTTC. The full variable domain, completed using reference TRBV5-6 and TRBJ2-1, is DAGVTQSPTHLIKTRGQQVTLRCSPKSGHDTVSWYQQALGQGPQFIFQYYEEEERQRGNFPDRFSGHQFPNYSSELNVNALLLGDSALYLCASSLGRGGSYNEQFFGPGTRLTVL.

The CDR3 sequence: CASSPGTSGEETQYF. CDR3 DNA sequence: TGTGCCAGCTCACCTGGGACTAGCGGGGAAGAGACCCAGTACTTC. The V gene is TRBV18, the J gene TRBJ2-5; 13 bases fit TRBD2. Germline V gene data show CDR1 as KGHSH and CDR2 as LQKENI. CDR3 length: 15 amino acids. V was pared by 3 bases and J by 3 bases, with 1 base of the junction left unmatched.

This chain joins TRBV28 and TRBJ2-3, with 10 bases that match TRBD1. Germline trimming cut 4 bases from V and 1 base from J; bases unmatched to any gene: 2. CDR3 length: 15 amino acids. CDR1 and CDR2 from the germline V gene are MDHEN and SYDVKM. The CDR3 loop is CASSWGTGGTDTQYF. CDR3 bases: TGTGCCAGCAGTTGGGGGACAGGGGGCACAGATACGCAGTATTTT.

This chain joins TRBV7-2 and TRBJ2-3, with 8 bases aligning to TRBD2. CDR3 length: 17 amino acids. Germline trimming cut 6 bases from V and 0 bases from J; bases unmatched to any gene: 11. Germline V gene lookup returns CDR1 SGHTA and CDR2 FQGNSA. As DNA, the CDR3 is TGTGCCAGCAGATCTCCCAGCGGGGGCCATAGCACAGATACGCAGTATTTT. This codes for CASRSPSGGHSTDTQYF.

The chain employs TRBV7-9 and TRBJ1-1; a weak D match, TRBD1 (5 bases). Germline V gives CDR1 SEHNR, CDR2 FQNEAQ (reference sequence). The ends were cut back, 3 bases at V and 5 bases at J, with 16 bases in the middle. This CDR3 contains 15 residues. The CDR3 DNA sequence: TGTGCCAGCAGCTTTTTAATGGGGGGTGGTACTGAAGCTTTCTTT. It encodes CASSFLMGGGTEAFF.

The rearrangement uses TRBV27 and TRBJ1-2; D is possibly TRBD1 (6 bases). CDR1 and CDR2 (germline): MNHEY, SMNVEV (reference sequence). This CDR3 comprises 14 residues. Trimming took 7 bases from V and 7 from J, leaving 19 bases between them. CDR3 amino acids: CASTMFGGASGYTF. CDR3 DNA sequence: TGTGCCAGCACCATGTTTGGGGGCGCCTCTGGCTACACCTTC.

The V and J genes are TRBV4-2 and TRBJ2-1; 8 nucleotides agree with TRBD2. This CDR3 has 15 amino acids. Germline-derived CDR1 and CDR2 are LGHNA and YNFKEQ. Trimming removed 0 bases from V and 5 bases from J; junction bases left unmatched: 3. CDR3 protein: CASSQEGLGHNEQFF. The CDR3 DNA reads as TGTGCCAGCAGCCAAGAGGGACTAGGTCACAATGAGCAGTTCTTC.

The chain carries TRBV6-5 and TRBJ2-7, with D tentatively TRBD2 (5 bases). The CDR3 runs 11 residues. Trimming took 4 bases from V and 5 from J, leaving 6 bases between them. The germline V gene has CDR1 MNHEY and CDR2 SVGAGI. CDR3 sequence reads: CASSSRDEQYF. The CDR3 bases are TGTGCCAGCAGTTCGAGGGACGAGCAGTACTTC.

The V gene is TRBV2, the J gene TRBJ1-1; perhaps TRBD1 as D (5 bases). CDR1 is SNHLY and CDR2 is FYNNEI in the germline V gene. Trimming cost V 6 bases and J 1 base, with 6 bases left between them. The length of the CDR3 is 12 residues. Here the CDR3 reads CASSGQNTEAFF. The CDR3 DNA follows: TGTGCCAGCAGCGGACAGAACACTGAAGCTTTCTTT.

V is TRBV9 and J is TRBJ1-6; 7 bases match TRBD1. After removal of 4 bases from V and 6 bases from J, the junction contained 4 bases not matched to a gene. CDR3 length equals 14 residues. The germline gives CDR1 SGDLS, CDR2 YYNGEE. CDR3: CASSSRDSNSPLHF. CDR3 DNA: TGTGCCAGCAGCTCGCGGGACAGTAATTCACCCCTCCACTTT.

The chain has TRBV4-3 and TRBJ1-2; 9 nucleotides line up with TRBD1. Trimming took 1 base from V and 5 from J; bases not matched to a gene: 8. CDR1 is LGHNA, CDR2 YSLEER, per germline. The CDR3 extends over 16 amino acids. CDR3 amino acids: CASSQGRDRALYGYTF. CDR3 sequence (DNA): TGCGCCAGCAGCCAAGGGAGGGACAGGGCCCTGTATGGCTACACCTTC.

This clone was detected only once. CDR3 coding DNA: TGTGCCAGCAGCGTATATGAGGGAGGAAACACCATATATTTT. It translates to CASSVYEGGNTIYF. V gene TRBV9 combines with J gene TRBJ1-3, with D unresolved. CDR1 and CDR2 from the germline V gene are SGDLS and YYNGEE. V was pared by 1 base and J by 4 bases, with 9 bases between. This CDR3 comprises 14 residues.

This clone was counted once. The rearrangement uses TRBV5-1 and TRBJ2-4; D may be TRBD1 (6 bases). V was pared by 4 bases and J by 7 bases, with 21 bases between. Germline CDR1 and CDR2: SGHRS and YFSETQ. This CDR3 has 16 residues. DNA of the CDR3: TGCGCCAGCAGCCGCGAAACAGGGTGGGGAACGAACATTCAGTACTTC. Translated, it gives CASSRETGWGTNIQYF.

V gene TRBV28 combines with J gene TRBJ1-2; D not certain. The CDR3 has 13 amino acids. Trimming took off 1 base at V and 5 bases at J, with 8 bases between the two ends. CDR1 is MDHEN, CDR2 SYDVKM, per germline. CDR3 nucleotide sequence: TGTGCCAGCAGTTTATCCCCTTTTTATGGCTACACCTTC. It specifies CASSLSPFYGYTF.

This clone has only one observation. The rearrangement uses TRBV5-4 and TRBJ2-4; 7 nucleotides agree with TRBD2. V was pared by 2 bases and J by 3 bases, with 5 bases of the junction left unmatched. Germline values: CDR1 SGHNT, CDR2 YYREEE (reference sequence). This CDR3 is 15 amino acids long. The CDR3, as DNA: TGTGCCAGCAGCTTTGGGGGGGGGAGCAAAAACATTCAGTACTTC. It yields the protein CASSFGGGSKNIQYF.

This chain links TRBV15 with TRBJ1-2, with D tentatively TRBD1 (6 bases). The germline V gene has CDR1 LNHNV and CDR2 YYDKDF (reference sequence). The CDR3 is 13 amino acids. Trimming shortened V by 5 bases and J by 6 bases, and 13 bases separated the two germline ends. CDR3 nucleotide sequence: TGTGCCACCAGCGTTCGGGACATTGATGGCTACACCTTC. As protein: CATSVRDIDGYTF.

The chain recombines TRBV10-3 with TRBJ2-1, with D maybe TRBD2 (6 bases). The CDR3 runs to 17 residues. Germline V lookup: CDR1 ENHRY, CDR2 SYGVKD. Trimming took off 1 base at V and 2 bases at J, with 15 bases between the two ends. CDR3 residues: CAISEWKAGHTYNEQFF. CDR3 DNA: TGTGCCATCAGTGAGTGGAAGGCGGGGCACACCTACAATGAGCAGTTCTTC.

The rearrangement uses TRBV5-8 and TRBJ2-7, with D perhaps matching TRBD1 (6 bases). V was clipped by 5 bases and J by 5 bases, with 17 bases between them. The germline CDR1 and CDR2 sequences are SGHTS and YDEGEE. There are 14 residues in the CDR3. In DNA form, the CDR3 reads TGTGCCAGCAGGCTTCAATCAGGGGTGAACGAGCAGTACTTC. As protein: CASRLQSGVNEQYF.